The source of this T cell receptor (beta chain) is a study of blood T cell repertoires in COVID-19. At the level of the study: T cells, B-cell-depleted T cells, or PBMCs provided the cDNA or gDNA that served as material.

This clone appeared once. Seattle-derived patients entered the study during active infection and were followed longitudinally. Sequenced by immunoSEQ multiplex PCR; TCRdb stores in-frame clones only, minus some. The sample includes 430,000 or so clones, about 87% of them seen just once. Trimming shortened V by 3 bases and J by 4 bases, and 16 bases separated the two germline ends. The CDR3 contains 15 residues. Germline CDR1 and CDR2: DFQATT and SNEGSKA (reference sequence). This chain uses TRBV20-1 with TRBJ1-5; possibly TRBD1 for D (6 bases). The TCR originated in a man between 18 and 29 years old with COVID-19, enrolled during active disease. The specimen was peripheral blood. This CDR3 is CSASRQDVVNQPQHF. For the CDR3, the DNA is TGCAGTGCTAGTAGACAGGATGTAGTGAATCAGCCCCAGCATTTT.